The 10 T cell receptor beta chains below all came from one sample that was sequenced in a study of response to subunit inactivated influenza vaccine. MiXCR, applied by TCRdb to the RT-PCR reads, yields one record per CDR3 protein. Of approximately 700,000 distinct CDR3 sequences listed, roughly 13% were seen once; the top ten hold 5.5% to 7%. The specimen was PBMCs from blood, collected 14 days before vaccination. The receptors stem from a man in his fifties or sixties who received an inactivated influenza vaccine.

The sample holds a few counts of this clonotype. The chain combines TRBV6-1 with TRBJ1-3; possible D gene TRBD1, 6 bases. The CDR3 is 14 residues long. Germline V CDR1 and CDR2: MNHNS, SASEGT. V was pared by 7 bases and J by 4 bases, with 14 bases between. Written as DNA, the CDR3 is TGTGCCAGCACCTCTCCAGGGGTCGGAAACACCATATATTTT. Its translation is CASTSPGVGNTIYF.

The J gene is TRBJ2-3, the V gene TRBV6-5, with TRBD1 as a possible D gene (5 bases). Germline V lookup: CDR1 MNHEY, CDR2 SVGAGI. The CDR3 has 12 amino acids. Trimming shortened V by 6 bases and J by 4 bases, and 8 bases separated the two germline ends. In DNA form, the CDR3 reads TGTGCCAGCAGAGGGGCACCAGATACGCAGTATTTT. Encoded protein: CASRGAPDTQYF.

The table lists this clonotype with many counts. The chain has TRBV9 and TRBJ1-2; unclear D gene. CDR1 is SGDLS, CDR2 YYNGEE, per germline. V was clipped by 0 bases and J by 3 bases, with 3 bases between them. The CDR3 contains 12 residues. CDR3 sequence reads: CASSVGDYGYTF. CDR3 in DNA: TGTGCCAGCAGCGTAGGGGACTATGGCTACACCTTC. Drawing the rest from reference TRBV9 and TRBJ1-2, the complete variable domain is DSGVTQTPKHLITATGQRVTLRCSPRSGDLSVYWYQQSLDQGLQFLIQYYNGEERAKGNILERFSAQQFPDLHSELNLSSLELGDSALYFCASSVGDYGYTFGSGTRLTVV.

This clonotype was seen a handful of times. At one end the junction does not follow the germline gene, possibly because of a read error. CDR3 sequence: CASSSIGQGIYSEQFF. CDR3 in DNA: TGTGCCAGCAGTTCCATAGGACAGGGGATTTACAGTGAGCAGTTCTTC. The chain recombines TRBV27 with TRBJ2-1, with TRBD1 identical over 9 bases. Germline-derived CDR1 and CDR2 are MNHEY and SMNVEV (reference sequence). The CDR3 has 16 amino acids.

This clonotype was detected a few times. The gene calls are TRBV7-2 and TRBJ2-7, with D tentatively TRBD1 (5 bases). Trimming took off 0 bases at V and 5 bases at J, with 11 bases between the two ends. The V gene's germline CDR1 is SGHTA and CDR2 FQGNSA. The CDR3 is made up of 14 amino acids. The CDR3 coding sequence is TGTGCCAGCAGCTTAGCGGCAGGGTCGAACGAGCAGTACTTC. Its translation: CASSLAAGSNEQYF. Complete variable domain (other parts from reference TRBV7-2 and TRBJ2-7): GAGVSQSPSNKVTEKGKDVELRCDPISGHTALYWYRQSLGQGLEFLIYFQGNSAPDKSGLPSDRFSAERTGGSVSTLTIQRTQQEDSAVYLCASSLAAGSNEQYFGPGTRLTVT.

The V gene is TRBV7-2, the J gene TRBJ2-6; the D call may be TRBD1 or TRBD2 (5 bases each). CDR3 size: 17 residues. Trimming pared 3 bases from V and 0 bases from J, leaving 12 bases between. The germline gives CDR1 SGHTA, CDR2 FQGNSA. As DNA, the CDR3 is TGTGCCAGCAGCTTTAGAGGGGACCACTCTGGGGCCAACGTCCTGACTTTC. Its translation: CASSFRGDHSGANVLTF. Full variable domain (remainder filled in from reference TRBV7-2 and TRBJ2-6): GAGVSQSPSNKVTEKGKDVELRCDPISGHTALYWYRQSLGQGLEFLIYFQGNSAPDKSGLPSDRFSAERTGGSVSTLTIQRTQQEDSAVYLCASSFRGDHSGANVLTFGAGSRLTVL.

V and J are TRBV28 and TRBJ1-2; maybe TRBD1 (6 bases). Per germline, CDR1 MDHEN and CDR2 SYDVKM. The CDR3 runs 14 residues. V dropped 8 bases and J dropped 3 bases, with 16 bases sitting between them. CDR3 protein: CASQSGQYYYGYTF. CDR3 coding DNA: TGTGCCAGCCAGAGTGGACAGTACTACTATGGCTACACCTTC.

V is TRBV6-2 or TRBV6-3 and J is TRBJ2-7, with 8 bases matching TRBD2. Trimming cost V 6 bases and J 2 bases; bases outside gene matches: 6. There are 14 residues in the CDR3. Germline-derived CDR1 and CDR2 are MNHEY and SVGEGT. The CDR3, as DNA: TGTGCCAGCAGAAAGACGGGAGGGGCCTACGAGCAGTACTTC. Translating gives CASRKTGGAYEQYF.

This clonotype was detected ten times or more. The chain is built from TRBV12-3 or TRBV12-4 and TRBJ1-2, with TRBD1 matching 7 bases. This CDR3 comprises 16 residues. V trimming: 5 bases; J trimming: 8 bases; junction bases outside the gene matches: 17. The CDR3 spells CASSPTVGQPQWGYTF. The CDR3 DNA is TGTGCCAGCAGTCCAACAGTGGGACAGCCGCAGTGGGGCTACACCTTC.

The gene calls are TRBV11-2 and TRBJ2-6; 8 bases fit TRBD1. The CDR3 extends over 19 amino acids. The junction had 12 bases not matched to a gene; V was cut back by 5 bases and J by 0 bases. Germline lookup yields CDR1 SGHAT and CDR2 FQNNGV. The CDR3 region has the DNA TGTGCCAGCAGCCCCATGGCAGGGGGCGCACCCTCTGGGGCCAACGTCCTGACTTTC. This sequence encodes CASSPMAGGAPSGANVLTF.